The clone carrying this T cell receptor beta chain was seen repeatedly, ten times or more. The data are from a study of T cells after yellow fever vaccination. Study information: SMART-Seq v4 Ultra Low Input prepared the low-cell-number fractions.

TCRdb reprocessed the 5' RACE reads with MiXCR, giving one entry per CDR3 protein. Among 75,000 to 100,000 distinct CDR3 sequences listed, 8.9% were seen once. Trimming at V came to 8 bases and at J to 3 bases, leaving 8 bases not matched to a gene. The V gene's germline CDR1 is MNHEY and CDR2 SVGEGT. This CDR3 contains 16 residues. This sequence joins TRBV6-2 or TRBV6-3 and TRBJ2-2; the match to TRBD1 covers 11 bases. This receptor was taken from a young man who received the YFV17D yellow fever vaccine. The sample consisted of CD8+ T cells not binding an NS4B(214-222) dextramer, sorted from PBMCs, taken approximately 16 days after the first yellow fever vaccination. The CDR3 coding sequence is TGTGCCAGCCGGAACCCGGGACAGGGGGACACCGGGGAGCTGTTTTTT. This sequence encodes CASRNPGQGDTGELFF.